This TCR beta chain appears in the sequencing data of a study of tumor and adjacent non-tumor tissue in lung cancer. This clonotype was detected ten times or more. RNA was extracted from bulk tissue without any cell sorting. This CDR3 contains 16 residues. From germline, CDR1 is SGHVS and CDR2 FQNEAQ. Between the trimmed V and J ends, which lost 5 bases and 1 base, there was a span of 17 bases. Three rounds of nested PCR, following a modified ARM-PCR protocol, produced the TCRbeta library. TCRdb re-called the multiplex PCR reads through MiXCR, storing one row per CDR3 protein. The sample has under 100,000 distinct CDR3 sequences; around 70% are singletons.

The specimen sequenced was lung tumor tissue. J is TRBJ1-1 and V is TRBV7-8, with a weak D call TRBD1 (6 bases). The clonotype originates from a woman in her 70s with non-small cell lung cancer. CDR3 loop: CASSLGGPATNTEAFF. The CDR3 DNA follows: TGTGCCAGCAGCCTAGGGGGGCCAGCCACGAACACTGAAGCTTTCTTT.